These 21 T cell receptor beta chains originate from one sample sequenced in a study of PD-L1 blockade in urothelial cancer (dated by TCRdb to 2016 to 2017). Library preparation used the immunoSEQ multiplex PCR assay. TCRdb limited this immuneACCESS table to in-frame rearrangements with V and J called. A share of clones is missing; checked studies link under half to unresolved V genes, and the rest is unexplained. Counted in this sample were 72,000 or so clones; about 90% of them appeared once. The top ten clonotypes cover 14% to 15% of the sample. The time point label of this sample denotes: pretreatment peripheral blood. Sequenced here: PBMCs, sampled around atezolizumab (anti-PD-L1) treatment. Source of these receptors: a man aged 55 to 70 with urothelial cancer.

V usage is TRBV5-6 and J usage is TRBJ1-2; TRBD1 matches at 10 bases. Per the germline V gene, CDR1 is SGHDT and CDR2 is YYEEEE. Trimming cost V 5 bases and J 4 bases; bases outside gene matches: 8. The CDR3 runs 15 residues. As DNA, the CDR3 is TGTGCCAGCAGTGCCGGGACAGGGGAACTCTATGGCTACACCTTC. It encodes CASSAGTGELYGYTF. The whole variable domain, filled in from reference TRBV5-6 and TRBJ1-2, reads DAGVTQSPTHLIKTRGQQVTLRCSPKSGHDTVSWYQQALGQGPQFIFQYYEEEERQRGNFPDRFSGHQFPNYSSELNVNALLLGDSALYLCASSAGTGELYGYTFGSGTRLTVV.

This clone showed up just once. The chain links TRBV7-9 to TRBJ2-7; 7 positions agree with TRBD2. CDR3 length: 12 residues. CDR1 is SEHNR and CDR2 is FQNEAQ in the germline V gene (reference sequence). V lost 5 bases, J lost 4 bases, and 2 bases stayed unmatched. The CDR3 sequence is CASSHSGYEQYF. The CDR3 DNA sequence: TGTGCCAGCAGCCATAGCGGGTACGAGCAGTACTTC. Drawing the rest from reference TRBV7-9 and TRBJ2-7, the complete variable domain is DTGVSQNPRHKITKRGQNVTFRCDPISEHNRLYWYRQTLGQGPEFLTYFQNEAQLEKSRLLSDRFSAERPKGSFSTLEIQRTEQGDSAMYLCASSHSGYEQYFGPGTRLTVT.

This clone has only a few counts. The chain is built from TRBV4-1 and TRBJ1-3, with 8 nucleotides matching TRBD1. Germline assignment: CDR1 MGHRA and CDR2 YSYEKL. V was pared by 6 bases and J by 7 bases, with 11 bases of the junction left unmatched. The CDR3 sequence is 15 residues long. The CDR3 loop reads CASRQSGQASNTIYF. In DNA, the CDR3 is TGCGCCAGCAGACAATCGGGACAGGCGAGCAACACCATATATTTT.

This clone occurred a few times. The chain joins TRBV4-1 to TRBJ1-4, with D possibly TRBD1 on 5 matching bases. V was trimmed by 5 bases and J by 0 bases, leaving 7 bases between them. The CDR3 contains 14 residues. Looked up from germline, CDR1 is MGHRA and CDR2 is YSYEKL. CDR3 loop: CASSTTATNEKLFF. The CDR3 DNA follows: TGCGCCAGCAGCACGACAGCAACTAATGAAAAACTGTTTTTT.

V gene TRBV5-1 combines with J gene TRBJ1-1, with a possible D match to TRBD1 (5 bases). CDR3 length: 13 amino acids. Trimming removed 4 bases from V and 1 base from J, with 8 bases in between. The germline V gene encodes CDR1 SGHRS and CDR2 YFSETQ. The DNA for the CDR3 is TGCGCCAGCAGCGCCCAGGGGAACACTGAAGCTTTCTTT. Translating it yields CASSAQGNTEAFF. The complete variable domain, with remaining parts taken from reference TRBV5-1 and TRBJ1-1, reads KAGVTQTPRYLIKTRGQQVTLSCSPISGHRSVSWYQQTPGQGLQFLFEYFSETQRNKGNFPGRFSGRQFSNSRSEMNVSTLELGDSALYLCASSAQGNTEAFFGQGTRLTVV.

The chain uses TRBV2 and TRBJ1-3; D gene unclear. The V gene lost 5 bases and the J gene lost 0 bases, with 5 bases spanning the gap. In germline, CDR1 is SNHLY, CDR2 FYNNEI. The CDR3 runs 13 residues. Written as DNA, the CDR3 is TGTGCCAGCAGTTACAGCTCTGGAAACACCATATATTTT. Translation: CASSYSSGNTIYF.

The genes are TRBV7-2 and TRBJ2-5, with 9 positions matching TRBD2. Germline values: CDR1 SGHTA, CDR2 FQGNSA. V lost 3 bases to trimming and J lost 7 bases; unmatched junction nucleotides: 12. The CDR3 is made up of 16 amino acids. CDR3 in amino acids: CASSFAGGGAGGTQYF. In DNA, the CDR3 is TGTGCCAGCAGCTTTGCCGGCGGGGGGGCCGGTGGGACCCAGTACTTC.

The chain carries TRBV7-2 and TRBJ2-7; 9 nucleotides agree with TRBD1. Germline-derived CDR1 and CDR2 are SGHTA and FQGNSA. Trimming at V came to 1 base and at J to 1 base, leaving 5 bases not matched to a gene. This CDR3 spans 16 amino acids. CDR3 sequence: CASSLVSGQGSYEQYF. The CDR3 nucleotides are TGTGCCAGCAGCTTAGTGTCGGGACAGGGTTCCTACGAGCAGTACTTC.

The V call is TRBV18, the J call TRBJ2-1; D is possibly TRBD2 (7 bases). V shed 2 bases and J shed 7 bases, with 18 bases lying between them. Germline V gene data show CDR1 as KGHSH and CDR2 as LQKENI. The CDR3 covers 16 residues. Written as DNA, the CDR3 is TGTGCCAGCTCACCATTGGGTGGGGGGGCCTTTAATGAGCAGTTCTTC. Its protein is CASSPLGGGAFNEQFF.

J is TRBJ2-3 and V is TRBV5-8; 9 nucleotides agree with TRBD2. The CDR3 extends over 15 amino acids. Per the germline V gene, CDR1 is SGHTS and CDR2 is YDEGEE. Losses at the gene ends were 3 bases for V and 6 bases for J; bases not matched to a gene: 8. CDR3 bases: TGTGCCAGCAGCTCCGCGGGGGGGGCTTGGGATACGCAGTATTTT. It encodes CASSSAGGAWDTQYF.

This chain connects TRBV28 to TRBJ1-5, with D perhaps matching TRBD1 (5 bases). Trimming stripped 1 base from V and 4 bases from J, with 11 bases between. In germline, CDR1 is MDHEN, CDR2 SYDVKM. There are 15 residues in the CDR3. CDR3 sequence: CASSLFGGRNQPQHF. CDR3 DNA sequence: TGTGCCAGCAGTTTATTTGGGGGGAGGAATCAGCCCCAGCATTTT.

The table lists this clone with a count of one. This chain uses TRBV11-2 with TRBJ1-1, with unresolved D. Deletions cut 0 bases from V and 1 base from J, with 6 bases between. The CDR3 runs to 14 residues. Germline V gene sequence: CDR1 SGHAT, CDR2 FQNNGV. CDR3 sequence (DNA): TGTGCCAGCAGCTTAGAGGAGGCGAACACTGAAGCTTTCTTT. As protein: CASSLEEANTEAFF.

This clone was counted between two and nine times. The chain combines TRBV5-1 with TRBJ1-1; no reliable D call. Germline values: CDR1 SGHRS, CDR2 YFSETQ. The length of the CDR3 is 14 residues. V shed 2 bases and J shed 0 bases, with 8 bases lying between them. The DNA of the CDR3 is TGCGCCAGCAGCTTAACGGGGTTGAACACTGAAGCTTTCTTT. It specifies CASSLTGLNTEAFF.

The chain combines TRBV7-3 with TRBJ2-1, with 8 bases identical to TRBD2. The CDR3 spans 13 residues. Germline CDR1 reads SGHTA; CDR2 reads FQGTGA. V was pared by 5 bases and J by 6 bases, with 3 bases of the junction left unmatched. CDR3 sequence: CASSPGTSNEQFF. The DNA for the CDR3 is TGTGCCAGCAGCCCAGGGACTAGCAATGAGCAGTTCTTC.

The chain employs TRBV6-1 and TRBJ1-4; no reliable D call. With 6 bases removed from V and 7 bases from J, the gap between germline ends came to 15 bases. CDR3 length equals 14 residues. Germline CDR1 is MNHNS and CDR2 is SASEGT. The CDR3 DNA follows: TGTGCCAGCAGAAGAACAACCCCGGGTGAAAAACTGTTTTTT. Translating gives CASRRTTPGEKLFF.

The chain links TRBV11-3 to TRBJ2-1; 8 bases fit TRBD2. The CDR3 spans 13 residues. V lost 3 bases and J lost 8; bases outside the gene matches: 3. Germline CDR1 reads SGHNT; CDR2 reads YENEEA. The CDR3 sequence: CASSLGLEYEQFF. CDR3 sequence (DNA): TGTGCCAGCAGCTTGGGACTAGAGTATGAGCAGTTCTTC.

The chain has TRBV5-1 and TRBJ2-1; 14 bases are shared with TRBD2. J lost 0 bases, V lost 4 bases, and 9 bases had no gene match. This CDR3 spans 19 amino acids. CDR1 is SGHRS and CDR2 is YFSETQ in the germline V gene. CDR3 sequence reads: CASSQGTSGGLSSYNEQFF. In DNA form, the CDR3 reads TGCGCCAGCAGCCAAGGGACTAGCGGGGGCCTAAGCTCCTACAATGAGCAGTTCTTC.

The chain's CDR3 is CASSQGGTGVLHF. DNA for the CDR3: TGTGCCAGCAGCCAAGGAGGGACAGGGGTCCTGCATTTT. This chain links TRBV14 with TRBJ1-5; the match to TRBD1 covers 10 bases. V shed 1 base, J shed 15 bases, and the junction held 6 bases outside the gene matches. Per germline, CDR1 SGHDN and CDR2 FVKESK. This CDR3 is built from 13 residues.

The chain couples TRBV7-2 to TRBJ1-5, with 10 bases identical to TRBD1. V shed 5 bases, J shed 1 base, and the junction held 8 bases outside the gene matches. Per germline, CDR1 SGHTA and CDR2 FQGNSA. The CDR3 runs 17 residues. Here the CDR3 DNA reads TGTGCCAGCAGCCCGACAGGGGGCGGTTGGAGCAATCAGCCCCAGCATTTT. It specifies CASSPTGGGWSNQPQHF.

This rearrangement joins TRBV29-1 to TRBJ2-5, with 7 bases matching TRBD1. Trimming cost V 5 bases and J 2 bases; bases outside gene matches: 2. Germline loops: CDR1 SQVTM, CDR2 ANQGSEA. The CDR3 has 12 amino acids. CDR3 nucleotides: TGCAGCGTTCAGACAGGGCAAGAGACCCAGTACTTC. The encoded protein is CSVQTGQETQYF. Full variable domain (rest looked up from reference TRBV29-1 and TRBJ2-5): SAVISQKPSRDICQRGTSLTIQCQVDSQVTMMFWYRQQPGQSLTLIATANQGSEATYESGFVIDKFPISRPNLTFSTLTVSNMSPEDSSIYLCSVQTGQETQYFGPGTRLLVL.

The J gene is TRBJ2-7, the V gene TRBV2; TRBD1 might be the D (7 bases). Germline V gene data show CDR1 as SNHLY and CDR2 as FYNNEI. Deletions cut 3 bases from V and 4 bases from J, with 13 bases between. CDR3 length: 14 amino acids. Written as DNA, the CDR3 is TGTGCCAGCAGTGAGGAGGGACAGTCTTACGAGCAGTACTTC. Translated: CASSEEGQSYEQYF.